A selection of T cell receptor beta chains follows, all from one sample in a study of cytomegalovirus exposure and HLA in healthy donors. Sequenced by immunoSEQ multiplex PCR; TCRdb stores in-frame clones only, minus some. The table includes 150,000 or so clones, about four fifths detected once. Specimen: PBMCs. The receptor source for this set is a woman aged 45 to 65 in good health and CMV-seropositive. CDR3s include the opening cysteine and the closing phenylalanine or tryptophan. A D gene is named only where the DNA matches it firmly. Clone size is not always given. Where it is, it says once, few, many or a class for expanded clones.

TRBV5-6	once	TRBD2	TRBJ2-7	CASSPPIISGIPYEQYF	TGTGCCAGCAGCCCCCCAATTATTAGCGGGATACCCTACGAGCAGTACTTC
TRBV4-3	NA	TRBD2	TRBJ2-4	CASSQVLAGGTPAKNIQYF	TGCGCCAGCAGCCAAGTTTTAGCGGGAGGCACCCCGGCCAAAAACATTCAGTACTTC
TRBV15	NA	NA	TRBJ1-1	CATSRIGGLAFF	TGTGCCACCAGCAGAATTGGGGGGTTAGCTTTCTTT
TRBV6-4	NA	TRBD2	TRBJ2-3	CASSDRAGAAPTQYF	TGTGCCAGCAGTGACCGAGCGGGGGCCGCACCCACGCAGTATTTT
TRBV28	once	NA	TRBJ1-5	CASSSVRDYSNQPQHF	TGTGCCAGCAGTTCCGTCAGGGATTATAGCAATCAGCCCCAGCATTTT
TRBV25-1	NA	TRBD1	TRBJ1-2	CASSPRDRGYGYTF	TGTGCCAGCAGTCCACGCGACAGGGGGTATGGCTACACCTTC
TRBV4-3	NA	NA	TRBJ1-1	CASSQGLRGMNTEAFF	TGCGCCAGCAGCCAAGGGTTGCGGGGAATGAACACTGAAGCTTTCTTT
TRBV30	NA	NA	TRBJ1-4	CAWGTGTNEKLFF	TGTGCCTGGGGTACAGGGACTAATGAAAAACTGTTTTTT
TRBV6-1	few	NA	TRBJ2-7	CASSAALRTLAITYEQYF	TGTGCCAGCAGTGCGGCGCTCCGGACACTAGCTATTACCTACGAGCAGTACTTC
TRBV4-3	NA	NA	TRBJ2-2	CASSQDSHPGELFF	TGCGCCAGCAGCCAAGATAGCCATCCCGGGGAGCTGTTTTTT
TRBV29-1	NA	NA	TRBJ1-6	CSVKAGGNSPLHF	TGCAGCGTTAAGGCTGGGGGGAATTCACCCCTCCACTTT
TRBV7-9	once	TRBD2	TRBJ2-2	CASSLRMGSGTSGELFF	TGTGCCAGCAGCTTAAGGATGGGAAGTGGGACTAGCGGGGAGCTGTTTTTT
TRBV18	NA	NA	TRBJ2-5	CASSPGLLETQYF	TGTGCCAGCTCACCAGGGCTTTTGGAGACCCAGTACTTC
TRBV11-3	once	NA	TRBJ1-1	CASSLDGEAFF	TGTGCCAGCAGCTTAGACGGTGAAGCTTTCTTT
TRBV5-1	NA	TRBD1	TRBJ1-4	CASSLQGAGANEKLFF	TGCGCCAGCAGCTTACAGGGGGCCGGGGCTAATGAAAAACTGTTTTTT
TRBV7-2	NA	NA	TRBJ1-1	CASSLAPVRVEAFF	TGTGCCAGCAGCTTAGCGCCGGTGAGGGTCGAAGCTTTCTTT
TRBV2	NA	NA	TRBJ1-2	CASSEALFPGGYTF	TGTGCCAGCAGTGAAGCACTGTTTCCGGGTGGCTACACCTTC